The clone carrying this T cell receptor beta chain was detected only once. Its antigen is as yet unknown. The entry originates in a study of T cell responses to AZD1222 COVID-19 vaccine. TCRdb keeps only in-frame clones here, not all; method: immunoSEQ multiplex PCR. The table records tens of thousands of clones, 70% to 90% of them present only once. CDR1 and CDR2 from the germline V gene are MNHEY and SVGAGI. This CDR3 has 15 residues. Losses at the gene ends were 7 bases for V and 4 bases for J; bases not matched to a gene: 9. Findings and limits, study-wide: A mostly white British donor set with more females was recruited, and clonal diversity was possibly underestimated.

V and J are TRBV6-5 and TRBJ1-2, with 10 nucleotides matching TRBD1. The source was peripheral blood, collected 28 days after the second AZD1222 dose. The TCR sequence derives from an adult who received the AZD1222 COVID-19 vaccine. This CDR3 reads CASTRGTGVAYGYTF. The DNA of the CDR3 is TGTGCCAGCACGCGCGGGACAGGGGTCGCCTATGGCTACACCTTC.